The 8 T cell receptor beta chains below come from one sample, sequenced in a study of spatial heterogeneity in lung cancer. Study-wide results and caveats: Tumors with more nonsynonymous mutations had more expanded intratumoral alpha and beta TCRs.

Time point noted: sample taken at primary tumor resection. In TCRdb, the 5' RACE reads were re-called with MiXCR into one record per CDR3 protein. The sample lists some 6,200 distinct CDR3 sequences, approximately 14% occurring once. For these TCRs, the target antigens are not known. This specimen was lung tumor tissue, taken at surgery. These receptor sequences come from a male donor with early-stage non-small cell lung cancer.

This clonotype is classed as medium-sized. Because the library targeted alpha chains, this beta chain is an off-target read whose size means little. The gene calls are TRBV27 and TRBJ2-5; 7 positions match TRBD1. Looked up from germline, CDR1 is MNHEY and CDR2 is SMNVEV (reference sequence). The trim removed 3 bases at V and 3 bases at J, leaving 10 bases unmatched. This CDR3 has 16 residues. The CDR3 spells CASSLKPGQKKETQYF. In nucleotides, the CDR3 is TGTGCCAGCAGTTTGAAGCCGGGACAGAAAAAAGAGACCCAGTACTTC.

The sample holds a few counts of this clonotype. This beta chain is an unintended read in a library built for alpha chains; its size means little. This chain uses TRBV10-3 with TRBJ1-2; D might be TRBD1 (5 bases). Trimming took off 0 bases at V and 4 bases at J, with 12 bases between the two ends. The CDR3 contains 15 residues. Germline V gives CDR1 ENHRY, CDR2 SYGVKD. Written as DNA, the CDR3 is TGTGCCATCAGTGAGTCGGGGCTTACACCCTATGGCTACACCTTC. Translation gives CAISESGLTPYGYTF.

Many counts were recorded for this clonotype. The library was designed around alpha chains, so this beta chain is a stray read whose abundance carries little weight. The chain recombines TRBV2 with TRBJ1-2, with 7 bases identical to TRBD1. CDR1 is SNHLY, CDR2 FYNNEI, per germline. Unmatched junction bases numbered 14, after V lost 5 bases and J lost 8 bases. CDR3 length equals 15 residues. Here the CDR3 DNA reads TGTGCCAGCAGTCCCACCGACAGGGCCCGGCGGGGCTACACCTTC. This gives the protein CASSPTDRARRGYTF.

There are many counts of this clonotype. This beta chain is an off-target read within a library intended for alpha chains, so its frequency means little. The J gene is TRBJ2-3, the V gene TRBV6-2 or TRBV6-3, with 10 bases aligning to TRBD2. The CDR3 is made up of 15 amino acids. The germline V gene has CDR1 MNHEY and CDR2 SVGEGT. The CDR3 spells CATSPSGSMGDTQYF. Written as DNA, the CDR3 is TGTGCAACATCACCTAGCGGGAGTATGGGAGATACGCAGTATTTT.

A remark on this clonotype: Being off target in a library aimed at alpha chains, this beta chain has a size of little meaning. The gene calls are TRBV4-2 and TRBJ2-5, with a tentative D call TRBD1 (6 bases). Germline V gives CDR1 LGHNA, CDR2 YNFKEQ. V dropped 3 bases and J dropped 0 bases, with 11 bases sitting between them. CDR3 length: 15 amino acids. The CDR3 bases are TGTGCCAGCAGCCAGGCCGGGACATACCAAGAGACCCAGTACTTC. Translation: CASSQAGTYQETQYF.

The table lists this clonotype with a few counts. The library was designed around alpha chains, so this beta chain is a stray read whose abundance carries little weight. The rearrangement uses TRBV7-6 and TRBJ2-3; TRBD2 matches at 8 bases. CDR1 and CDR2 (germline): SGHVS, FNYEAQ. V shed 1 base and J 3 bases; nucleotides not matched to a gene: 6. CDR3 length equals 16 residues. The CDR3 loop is CASSLGPGLGTDTQYF. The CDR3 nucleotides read TGTGCCAGCAGCTTAGGTCCGGGACTAGGAACAGATACGCAGTATTTT. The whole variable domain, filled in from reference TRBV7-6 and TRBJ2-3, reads GAGVSQSPRYKVTKRGQDVALRCDPISGHVSLYWYRQALGQGPEFLTYFNYEAQQDKSGLPNDRFSAERPEGSISTLTIQRTEQRDSAMYRCASSLGPGLGTDTQYFGPGTRLTVL.

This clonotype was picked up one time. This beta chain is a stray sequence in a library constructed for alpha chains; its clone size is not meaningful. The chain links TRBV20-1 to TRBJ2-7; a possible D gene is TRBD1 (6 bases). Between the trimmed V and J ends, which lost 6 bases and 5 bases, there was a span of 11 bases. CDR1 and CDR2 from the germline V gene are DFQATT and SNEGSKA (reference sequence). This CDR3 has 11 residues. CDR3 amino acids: CSATGNHEQYF. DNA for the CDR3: TGCAGTGCCACAGGGAACCACGAGCAGTACTTC.

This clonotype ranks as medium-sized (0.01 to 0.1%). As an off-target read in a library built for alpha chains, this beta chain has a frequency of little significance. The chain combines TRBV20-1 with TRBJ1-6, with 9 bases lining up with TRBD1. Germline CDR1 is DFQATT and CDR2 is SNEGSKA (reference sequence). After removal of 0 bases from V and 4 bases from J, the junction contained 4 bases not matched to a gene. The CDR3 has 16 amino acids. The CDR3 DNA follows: TGCAGTGCTAGAGATCCGACAGGGGGATATAATTCACCCCTCCACTTT. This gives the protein CSARDPTGGYNSPLHF.